The clone carrying this T cell receptor (beta chain) has a single count. Its target is not known. The treatment here: about 20 received Ad26.COV2.S at low or high dose, single or two shots; about 5 received placebo; per-sample allocation not given. At day 63 after the first vaccine or placebo injection, samples were drawn. The sample originates from a study of Ad26.COV2.S vaccination and SARS-CoV-2 variants. Overall study: Donor had been placed in the Ad26.COV2.S arm of the COV1001 trial. The authors gave Ad26.COV2.S intramuscularly, either once or twice 56 days apart. General observations from the study: Higher spike-specific TCR breadth was found in vaccine recipients than in placebo recipients. Spike-specific responses of CD8+ and CD4+ T cells were reported to display substantial breadth after vaccination.

The assay was immunoSEQ multiplex PCR, and TCRdb's table has in-frame clones only and misses some. Of roughly 400,000 clones listed, less than 95% are singletons. This sequence was found in a person aged 18-65 years who received the Ad26.COV2.S COVID-19 vaccine or a placebo. The input for sequencing was peripheral blood, taken in a trial of Ad26.COV2.S vaccine versus placebo.

As DNA, the CDR3 is TGTGCCAGCAGCGGACTCGGGACAGGCTTATACGAGCAGTACTTC. Translated: CASSGLGTGLYEQYF. The chain combines TRBV5-6 with TRBJ2-7; 8 nucleotides align to TRBD1. Germline CDR1 reads SGHDT; CDR2 reads YYEEEE. This CDR3 contains 15 residues. The V and J ends lost 4 bases and 4 bases, in that order; junction bases with no gene match: 10.